The entry below gives a single T cell receptor (beta chain) sequence along with its context. The antigen this receptor binds is unknown. Within one base of it there is no much larger clone, and no base qualities were kept. This sample was included in a study of blood T cell repertoires in COVID-19 (dated by TCRdb to about 2020). Turning to the overall study: Collaborator samples came from the United States, Italy and Spain and covered acute and convalescent phases of COVID-19. The repertoires were made available in a free public database intended to serve as a resource for research on the immune response to SARS-CoV-2. Samples were obtained from the ongoing ImmuneRACE study (first 160 participants) and from roughly 1,300 subjects provided by 6 global collaborators. Subjects who had been exposed to COVID-19, were actively infected with it, or had recovered from it provided the deeply sampled blood TCRbeta repertoires that made up the dataset. Where available, HLA class I and class II types were obtained from metadata supplied by the sample provider rather than from assay-based typing. The prospective study material was composed of cDNA or gDNA derived from T cells, B-cell-depleted T cells, or PBMCs. A de-identified subject ID, COVID-19 status, age in years and sex were almost always included in the sample metadata. What the research found in general, with its limitations: The amount of clinical and demographic metadata varied by source and participant and was provided uncurated.

TCRbeta CDR3 regions were amplified from genomic DNA by means of the immunoSEQ Assay, a bias-controlled multiplex PCR. Regarding the original processing steps: Within the assay, amplification of reference gene primers was used to estimate how many nucleated cells each sample contained. To quantify the absolute abundance of each unique TCRbeta CDR3 rearrangement, sequence reads were collapsed and filtered. Productive Simpson clonality was computed per sample as the square root of Simpson's diversity index over productive rearrangements. TCRdb took this table from immuneACCESS and kept in-frame rearrangements with V and J called. Such tables lack part of the clones; where checked against another copy, unresolved V genes explain under half of the gap, and the rest is unexplained. From that table come the V and J calls and clone size; the DNA was used to work out D and trimming. The table for this sample lists some 110,000 clones; 90% of them were counted only once. The ten largest clones represent 1.8% of the sample.

There are 12 amino acids in the CDR3, from cysteine to phenylalanine inclusive. Only the CDR3 part of the read is kept: 36 bases, read in frame from the first base. CDR1 and CDR2 (MNHNY, SVGAGI) derive from the germline V gene (reference sequence). V drops 4 bases and J drops 2 bases, leaving 5 bases in between. Each collaborating institution followed its own protocols to collect whole blood in K2EDTA tubes. For TCRbeta analysis, collaborator samples were shipped as frozen whole blood, as isolated PBMCs, or as DNA extracted from either sample type. This TCR derives from a human donor with active COVID-19. The donor label of this sample is uncertain. The rearrangement combines TRBV6-6 with TRBJ1-1; no D gene can be assigned with confidence. Sample: peripheral blood. The DNA sequence reads TGTGCCAGCAGTTCTTATAACACTGAAGCTTTCTTT. Translated, this is CASSSYNTEAFF.